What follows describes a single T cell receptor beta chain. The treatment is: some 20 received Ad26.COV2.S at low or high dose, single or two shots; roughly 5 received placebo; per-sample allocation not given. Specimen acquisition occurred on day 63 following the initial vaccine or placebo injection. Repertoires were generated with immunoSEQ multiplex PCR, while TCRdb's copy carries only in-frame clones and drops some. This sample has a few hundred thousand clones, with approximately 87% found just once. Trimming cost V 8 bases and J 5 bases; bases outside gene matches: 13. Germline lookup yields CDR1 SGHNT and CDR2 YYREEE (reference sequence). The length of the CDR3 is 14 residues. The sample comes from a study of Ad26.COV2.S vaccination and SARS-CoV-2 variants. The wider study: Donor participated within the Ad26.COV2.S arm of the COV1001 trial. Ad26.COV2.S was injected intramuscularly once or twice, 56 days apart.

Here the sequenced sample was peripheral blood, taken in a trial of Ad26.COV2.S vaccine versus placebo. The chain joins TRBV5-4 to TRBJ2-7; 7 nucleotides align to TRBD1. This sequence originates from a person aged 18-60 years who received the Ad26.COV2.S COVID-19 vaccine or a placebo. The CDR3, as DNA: TGTGCCAGTTCGCGCCCTAACAGGGGTGACGAGCAGTACTTC. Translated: CASSRPNRGDEQYF.